This is a list of T cell receptor beta chains from one sample in a study of blood T cell repertoires in COVID-19. Generated by immunoSEQ multiplex PCR, the TCRdb table keeps only in-frame clones and is missing some. The sample yields about 60,000 clones, around 90% seen once. The sequencing sample was made of peripheral blood. The receptors derive from a human donor with active COVID-19. The donor label of this sample is uncertain. The CDR3 runs from the conserved cysteine through the conserved F or W. The D gene is left open where the match is weak. Size is omitted from some rows. Given values are once, few, many or a class for expanded clones.

v_gene	d_gene	j_gene	abundance	CDR3nt	CDR3aa
TRBV27	TRBD2	TRBJ2-5	once	TGTGCCAGCAGTTTGAGGACTAGCGGGAGAGAGACCCAGTACTTC	CASSLRTSGRETQYF
TRBV7-2	TRBD2	TRBJ2-7	.	TGTGCCAGCAGCAACCCTCGGACTAGCGGGAGGAACGAGCAGTACTTC	CASSNPRTSGRNEQYF
TRBV19	.	TRBJ1-3	.	TGTGCCAGTAGTAACCGACTAACCTCTGGAAACACCATATATTTT	CASSNRLTSGNTIYF
TRBV29-1	.	TRBJ1-1	.	TGCAGCGATACGGAGGGCTGGAACACTGAAGCTTTCTTT	CSDTEGWNTEAFF
TRBV6-5	.	TRBJ1-4	.	TGTGCCAGCAGTTACGTGGGGGGAACTAATGAAAAACTGTTTTTT	CASSYVGGTNEKLFF
TRBV24-1	TRBD1	TRBJ1-2	.	TGTGCCACCAGTGATGTAACTACAGGGGCCCAAAGTGGCTACACCTTC	CATSDVTTGAQSGYTF
TRBV4-1	.	TRBJ2-1	.	TGCGCCAGCAGCCAAGAGGGCACAGGGAGCTCCTACAATGAGCAGTTCTTC	CASSQEGTGSSYNEQFF
TRBV30	.	TRBJ1-2	.	TGTGCCTGGAGTGTAGTGGCAGGCCCCACCGGCTACACCTTC	CAWSVVAGPTGYTF
TRBV4-1	.	TRBJ1-1	.	TGCGCCAGCAGCCAAGTGATGACAGGAATGAACACTGAAGCTTTCTTT	CASSQVMTGMNTEAFF
TRBV7-2	TRBD2	TRBJ2-3	.	TGTGCCAGCAGCGTAAAACTTCAGGGACTAGCGGGAGTAGCAGATACGCAGTATTTT	CASSVKLQGLAGVADTQYF
TRBV11-3	.	TRBJ2-7	once	TGTGCCAGCAGCTTAAGGACGGGAGTCTACGAGCAGTACTTC	CASSLRTGVYEQYF
TRBV24-1	TRBD2	TRBJ2-5	.	TGTGCCACCAGTGATTGGGGTGGCGGGAGACGAGAGACCCAGTACTTC	CATSDWGGGRRETQYF
TRBV5-5	TRBD1	TRBJ1-2	.	TGTGCCAGCAGCCAGAAAACAGGGGGAAACTATGGCTACACCTTC	CASSQKTGGNYGYTF
TRBV4-1	TRBD1	TRBJ2-7	.	TGCGCCAGCAGCCGCGGGACAGGGCGCTCCTACGAGCAGTACTTC	CASSRGTGRSYEQYF
TRBV19	.	TRBJ1-1	.	TGTGCCAGTAGTATTTCAATTCCACTAATCACTGAAGCTTTCTTT	CASSISIPLITEAFF
TRBV3-1/TRBV3-2	TRBD2	TRBJ2-7	.	TGTGCCAGCAGCCTCTCTCAACCGGGACTAGCGGGAGAGGGGGAGCAGTACTTC	CASSLSQPGLAGEGEQYF
TRBV5-1	.	TRBJ1-1	.	TGCGCCAGCAGCTTACAGGGGAACACTGAAGCTTTCTTT	CASSLQGNTEAFF
TRBV2	TRBD1	TRBJ2-1	.	TGTGCCAGCATTACCGGGACAGGGGGGATTGAGCAGTTCTTC	CASITGTGGIEQFF
TRBV9	TRBD1	TRBJ2-3	once	TGTGCCAGCAGCGTGGAAGGGGGCCTCACAGATACGCAGTATTTT	CASSVEGGLTDTQYF
TRBV7-9	.	TRBJ1-2	.	TGTGCCAGCAGCTTAGCGCACACAGCCCAGGGCTACACCTTC	CASSLAHTAQGYTF
TRBV14	TRBD2	TRBJ2-3	once	TGTGCCAGCAGCCAAGAAACGGCTAGCGGTCTCATAGATACGCAGTATTTT	CASSQETASGLIDTQYF
TRBV6-6	.	TRBJ2-7	.	TGTGCCAGCAGTTACCAACGGGAGCAGTACTTC	CASSYQREQYF
TRBV25-1	.	TRBJ1-2	once	TGTGCCAGCAGTGATCAATTGCGGGGCTACACCTTC	CASSDQLRGYTF
TRBV9	TRBD2	TRBJ2-3	.	TGTGCCAGCAGCGTAGAGGGGACTAGTGGCGATACGCAGTATTTT	CASSVEGTSGDTQYF
TRBV18	TRBD2	TRBJ2-2	.	TGTGCCAGCTCACCCGGACTAGCGGGGGGAACGAACACCGGGGAGCTGTTTTTT	CASSPGLAGGTNTGELFF
TRBV10-3	TRBD1	TRBJ2-5	.	TGTGCCATCAGTGGCTCGGGGACAGGGATCCAAGAGACCCAGTACTTC	CAISGSGTGIQETQYF
TRBV27	.	TRBJ2-5	.	TGTGCCAGCAGTACTACTGCTTGGCAGACCCAGTACTTC	CASSTTAWQTQYF
TRBV28	.	TRBJ1-4	.	TGTGCCAGCAGTTTGGGAGGGGCTACTAATGAAAAACTGTTTTTT	CASSLGGATNEKLFF
TRBV7-3	TRBD1	TRBJ2-3	.	TGTGCCAGCAGCTTGGCAGGGGGAAGCACAGATACGCAGTATTTT	CASSLAGGSTDTQYF
TRBV7-6	.	TRBJ2-3	.	TGTGCCAGCGGGGCCACAGATACGCAGTATTTT	CASGATDTQYF
TRBV30	.	TRBJ1-1	.	TGTGCCTGGAGCCCCGTTTTCCGGGGGGTGAGTGCTTTCTTT	CAWSPVFRGVSAFF
TRBV19	TRBD1	TRBJ1-5	few	TGTGCCAGCGAGGAGACAGGGGTCAATCAGCCCCAGCATTTT	CASEETGVNQPQHF
TRBV9	.	TRBJ2-5	once	TGTGCCAGCAGCGTAGGTAGTCTCCCGGCGGGGCGGGAGACCCAGTACTTC	CASSVGSLPAGRETQYF
TRBV18	.	TRBJ2-5	.	TGTGCCAGCTCCCCGTACCAAGAGACCCAGTACTTC	CASSPYQETQYF
TRBV6-1	TRBD2	TRBJ2-1	.	TGTGCCAGCAGTGAAGCCGGGAGCGGGGGGGCGCGAGTTGGGTTCTTC	CASSEAGSGGARVGFF
TRBV7-2	TRBD1	TRBJ1-2	.	TGTGCCAGCAGCTTAGCTAGGACAGGCCCAGGCTACACCTTC	CASSLARTGPGYTF
TRBV3-1/TRBV3-2	TRBD2	TRBJ2-1	.	TGTGCCAGTCAGTCAAGCGGGAGATTAAATGAGCAGTTCTTC	CASQSSGRLNEQFF
TRBV6-5	.	TRBJ2-2	.	TGTGCCAGCGACAGAACGAACACCGGGGAGCTGTTTTTT	CASDRTNTGELFF
TRBV5-4	TRBD1	TRBJ1-6	.	TGTGCCAGCAGCCGGGACAGGAACAATTCACCCCTCCACTTT	CASSRDRNNSPLHF
TRBV11-3	TRBD1	TRBJ2-1	.	TGTGCCAGCAGCTTAACGCCTCTACCAGGGGGCAATGAGCAGTTCTTC	CASSLTPLPGGNEQFF
TRBV28	.	TRBJ1-2	.	TGTGCCAGCCATTTCCCGAGAGATGGCTACACCTTC	CASHFPRDGYTF
TRBV7-9	TRBD2	TRBJ2-5	.	TGTGCCAGCAGCTTAGCTGGGACTAGCGGCCAAGAGACCCAGTACTTC	CASSLAGTSGQETQYF
TRBV27	TRBD1	TRBJ2-5	.	TGTGCCAGCAGTTTGAAGACAGGGGAAGAGACCCAGTACTTC	CASSLKTGEETQYF
TRBV24-1	.	TRBJ2-7	.	TGTGCCACCAGTGAGCTAAGGGGAACCTACGAGCAGTACTTC	CATSELRGTYEQYF
TRBV28	.	TRBJ1-3	.	TGTGCCAGCAGTTCTTTGCACATTTTGAGACAGACTGGAAACACCATATATTTT	CASSSLHILRQTGNTIYF
TRBV28	.	TRBJ2-7	.	TGTGCCAGCAGTTTAGAAGGGGACGAGCAGTACTTC	CASSLEGDEQYF
TRBV27	TRBD1	TRBJ2-7	.	TGTGCCAGCGATACCCGACAGGGGTGGGAGCAGTACTTC	CASDTRQGWEQYF